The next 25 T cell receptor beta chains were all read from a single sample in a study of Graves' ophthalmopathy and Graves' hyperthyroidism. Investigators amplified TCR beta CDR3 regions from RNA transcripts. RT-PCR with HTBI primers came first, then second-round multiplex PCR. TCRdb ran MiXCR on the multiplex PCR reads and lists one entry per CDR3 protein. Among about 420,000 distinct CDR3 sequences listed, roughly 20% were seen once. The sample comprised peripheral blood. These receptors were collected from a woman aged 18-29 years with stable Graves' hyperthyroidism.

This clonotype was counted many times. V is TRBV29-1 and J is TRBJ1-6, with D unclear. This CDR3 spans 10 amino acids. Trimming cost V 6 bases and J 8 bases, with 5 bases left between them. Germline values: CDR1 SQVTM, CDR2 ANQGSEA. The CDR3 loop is CSVIDSPLHF. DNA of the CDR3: TGCAGCGTAATCGATTCACCCCTCCACTTT.

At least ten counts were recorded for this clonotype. The CDR3 spells CASSSKLAGTTRDGYTF. CDR3 bases: TGTGCCAGCAGTTCCAAACTAGCCGGGACAACGAGGGATGGCTACACCTTC. This chain joins TRBV6-2 or TRBV6-3 and TRBJ1-2, with D possibly TRBD1 on 6 matching bases. V was shortened by 4 bases and J by 6 bases, with 24 bases between the two germline ends. The CDR3 is made up of 17 amino acids. Germline V gives CDR1 MNHEY, CDR2 SVGEGT.

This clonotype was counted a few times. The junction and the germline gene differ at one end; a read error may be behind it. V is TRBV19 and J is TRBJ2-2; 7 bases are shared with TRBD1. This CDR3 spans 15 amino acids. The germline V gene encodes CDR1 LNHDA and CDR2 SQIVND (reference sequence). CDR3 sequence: CASSRQGVGTGELWF. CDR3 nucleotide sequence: TGTGCCAGTAGTAGACAGGGCGTGGGCACCGGGGAGCTGTGGTTT.

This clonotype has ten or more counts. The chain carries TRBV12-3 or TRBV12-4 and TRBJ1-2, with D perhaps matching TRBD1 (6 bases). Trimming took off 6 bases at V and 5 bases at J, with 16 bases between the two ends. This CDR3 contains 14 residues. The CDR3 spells CASRQTGRAYGYTF. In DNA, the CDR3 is TGTGCCAGCAGGCAGACAGGTCGGGCATATGGCTACACCTTC.

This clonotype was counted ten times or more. The CDR3 coding sequence is TGTGCCAGCACCTTCCTCCAGGGGGCGTCCGGGGAGCTGTTTTTT. It is translated as CASTFLQGASGELFF. V is TRBV7-8 and J is TRBJ2-2; TRBD1 matches at 8 bases. Trimming cost V 7 bases and J 6 bases; bases outside gene matches: 10. The CDR3 covers 15 residues. The V gene's germline CDR1 is SGHVS and CDR2 FQNEAQ.

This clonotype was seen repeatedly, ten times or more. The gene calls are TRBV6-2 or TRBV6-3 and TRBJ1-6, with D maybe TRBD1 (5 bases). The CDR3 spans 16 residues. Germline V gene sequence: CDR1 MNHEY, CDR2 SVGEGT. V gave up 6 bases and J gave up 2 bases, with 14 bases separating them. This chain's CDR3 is CASSARGEAYNSPLHF. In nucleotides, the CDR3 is TGTGCCAGCAGCGCCAGAGGGGAAGCCTATAATTCACCCCTCCACTTT.

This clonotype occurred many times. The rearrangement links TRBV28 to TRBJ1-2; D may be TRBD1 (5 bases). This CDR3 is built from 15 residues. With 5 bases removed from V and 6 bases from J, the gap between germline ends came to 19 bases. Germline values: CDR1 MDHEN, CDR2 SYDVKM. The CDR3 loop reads CASSPIGGSIHGYTF. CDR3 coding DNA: TGTGCCAGCAGTCCCATCGGGGGGAGTATCCATGGCTACACCTTC.

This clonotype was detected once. In DNA form, the CDR3 reads TGTGCCAGCTCACCAACCATGGATTCCTACGAGCAGTACTTC. This encodes CASSPTMDSYEQYF. The J gene is TRBJ2-7, the V gene TRBV18; D unclear. The CDR3 loop spans 14 amino acids. The germline gives CDR1 KGHSH, CDR2 LQKENI. Trimming removed 2 bases from V and 1 base from J, with 9 bases in between. Full variable domain (remainder filled in from reference TRBV18 and TRBJ2-7): NAGVMQNPRHLVRRRGQEARLRCSPMKGHSHVYWYRQLPEEGLKFMVYLQKENIIDESGMPKERFSAEFPKEGPSILRIQQVVRGDSAAYFCASSPTMDSYEQYFGPGTRLTVT.

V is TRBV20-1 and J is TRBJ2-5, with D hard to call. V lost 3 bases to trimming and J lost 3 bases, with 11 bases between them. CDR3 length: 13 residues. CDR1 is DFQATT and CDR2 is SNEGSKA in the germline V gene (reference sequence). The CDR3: CSASNPNEETQYF. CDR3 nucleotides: TGCAGTGCTAGTAATCCAAACGAAGAGACCCAGTACTTC.

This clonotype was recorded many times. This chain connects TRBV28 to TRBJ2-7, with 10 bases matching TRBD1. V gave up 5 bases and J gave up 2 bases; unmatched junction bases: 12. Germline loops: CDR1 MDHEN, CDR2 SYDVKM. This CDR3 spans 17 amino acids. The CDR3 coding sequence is TGTGCCAGCAGTCCCCCGGCCGGGACAGGGGACCCCTACGAGCAGTACTTC. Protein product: CASSPPAGTGDPYEQYF.

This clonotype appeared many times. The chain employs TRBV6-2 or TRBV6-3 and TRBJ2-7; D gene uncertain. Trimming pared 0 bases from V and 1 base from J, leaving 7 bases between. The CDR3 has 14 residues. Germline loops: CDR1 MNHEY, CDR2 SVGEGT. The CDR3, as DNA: TGTGCCAGCAGTTACTCAGCCATTTCCTACGAGCAGTACTTC. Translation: CASSYSAISYEQYF.

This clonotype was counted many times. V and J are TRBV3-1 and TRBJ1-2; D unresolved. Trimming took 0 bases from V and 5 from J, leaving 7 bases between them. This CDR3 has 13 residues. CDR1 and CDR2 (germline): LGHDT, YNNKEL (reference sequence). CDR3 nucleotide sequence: TGTGCCAGCAGCCAAGAACGAGTGTATGGCTACACCTTC. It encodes CASSQERVYGYTF.

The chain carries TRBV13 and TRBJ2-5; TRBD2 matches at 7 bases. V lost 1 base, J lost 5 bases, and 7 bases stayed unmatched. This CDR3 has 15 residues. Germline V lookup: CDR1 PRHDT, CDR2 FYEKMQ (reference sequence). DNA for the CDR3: TGTGCCAGCAGCTTAGTTGCGGGGGATTCGGAGACCCAGTACTTC. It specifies CASSLVAGDSETQYF.

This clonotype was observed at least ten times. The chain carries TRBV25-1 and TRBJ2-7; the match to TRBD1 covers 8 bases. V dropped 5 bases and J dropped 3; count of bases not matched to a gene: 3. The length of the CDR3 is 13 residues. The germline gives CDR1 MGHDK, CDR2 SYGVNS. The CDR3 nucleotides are TGTGCCAGCAGTCCGGACAGGGACTACGAGCAGTACTTC. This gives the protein CASSPDRDYEQYF.

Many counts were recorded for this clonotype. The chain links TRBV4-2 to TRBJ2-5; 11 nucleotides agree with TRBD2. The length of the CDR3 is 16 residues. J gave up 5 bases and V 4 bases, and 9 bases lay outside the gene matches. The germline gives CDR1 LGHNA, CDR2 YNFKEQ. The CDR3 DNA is TGTGCCAGCAGCCTCTCACGACTAGCGGGATATGAGACCCAGTACTTC. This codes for CASSLSRLAGYETQYF.

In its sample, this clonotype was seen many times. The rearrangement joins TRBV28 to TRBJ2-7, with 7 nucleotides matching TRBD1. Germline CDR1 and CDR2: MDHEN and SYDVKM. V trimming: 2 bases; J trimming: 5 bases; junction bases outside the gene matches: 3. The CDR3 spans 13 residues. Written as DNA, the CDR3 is TGTGCCAGCAGTTTAGACGGACAGGACGAGCAGTACTTC. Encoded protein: CASSLDGQDEQYF.

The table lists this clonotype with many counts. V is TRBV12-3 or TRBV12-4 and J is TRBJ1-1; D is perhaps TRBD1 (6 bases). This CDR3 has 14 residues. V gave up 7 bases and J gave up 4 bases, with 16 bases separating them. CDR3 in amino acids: CASIQETGPTEAFF. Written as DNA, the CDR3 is TGTGCCAGCATTCAAGAGACAGGACCCACTGAAGCTTTCTTT.

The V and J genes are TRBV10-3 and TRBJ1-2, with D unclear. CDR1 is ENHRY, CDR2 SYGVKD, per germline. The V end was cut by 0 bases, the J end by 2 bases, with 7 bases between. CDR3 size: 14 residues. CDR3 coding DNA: TGTGCCATCAGTGAGTCGAGTCGGAACTATGGCTACACCTTC. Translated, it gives CAISESSRNYGYTF.

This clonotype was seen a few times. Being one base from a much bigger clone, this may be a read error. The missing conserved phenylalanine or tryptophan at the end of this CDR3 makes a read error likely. The CDR3 region is CASSEREVFISYEQYY. The CDR3 region has the DNA TGTGCCAGCAGTGAGCGGGAGGTTTTCATTTCCTACGAGCAGTACTAC. The chain uses TRBV2 and TRBJ2-7; 8 bases match TRBD2. The germline CDR1 and CDR2 sequences are SNHLY and FYNNEI. This CDR3 region has 16 residues. With V trimmed by 3 bases and J by 1 base, 8 bases remained unmatched.

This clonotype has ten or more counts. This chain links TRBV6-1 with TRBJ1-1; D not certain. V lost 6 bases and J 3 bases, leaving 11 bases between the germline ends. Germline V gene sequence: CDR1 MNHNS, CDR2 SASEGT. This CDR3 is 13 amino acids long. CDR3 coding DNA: TGTGCCAGCAGACAAGACGGTTACACTGAAGCTTTCTTT. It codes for CASRQDGYTEAFF.

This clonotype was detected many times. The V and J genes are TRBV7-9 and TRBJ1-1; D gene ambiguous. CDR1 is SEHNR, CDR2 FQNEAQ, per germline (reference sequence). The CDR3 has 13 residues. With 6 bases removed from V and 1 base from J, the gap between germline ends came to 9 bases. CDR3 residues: CASRSNSNTEAFF. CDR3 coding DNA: TGTGCCAGCAGGTCTAACTCGAACACTGAAGCTTTCTTT. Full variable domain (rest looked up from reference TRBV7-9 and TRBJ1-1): DTGVSQNPRHKITKRGQNVTFRCDPISEHNRLYWYRQTLGQGPEFLTYFQNEAQLEKSRLLSDRFSAERPKGSFSTLEIQRTEQGDSAMYLCASRSNSNTEAFFGQGTRLTVV.

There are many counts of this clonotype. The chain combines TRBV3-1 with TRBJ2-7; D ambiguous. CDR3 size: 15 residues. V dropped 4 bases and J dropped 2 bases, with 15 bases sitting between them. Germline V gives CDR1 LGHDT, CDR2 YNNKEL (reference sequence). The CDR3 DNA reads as TGTGCCAGCAGCCGCTCCCGCGGCGTTACCTACGAGCAGTACTTC. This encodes CASSRSRGVTYEQYF.

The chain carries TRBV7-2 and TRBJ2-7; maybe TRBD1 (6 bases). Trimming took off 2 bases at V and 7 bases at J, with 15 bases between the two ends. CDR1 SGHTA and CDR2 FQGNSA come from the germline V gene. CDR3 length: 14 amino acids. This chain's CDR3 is CASSLTADSFEQYF. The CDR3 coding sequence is TGTGCCAGCAGCTTAACGGCGGACAGTTTTGAGCAGTACTTC.

Here the CDR3 reads CASSQGGQQPQHF. CDR3 bases: TGCGCCAGCAGCCAAGGGGGACAACAGCCCCAGCATTTT. This chain links TRBV4-1 with TRBJ1-5; the D gene is possibly TRBD1 (6 bases). Germline values: CDR1 MGHRA, CDR2 YSYEKL. V was trimmed by 1 base and J by 7 bases, leaving 8 bases between them. The CDR3 contains 13 residues.

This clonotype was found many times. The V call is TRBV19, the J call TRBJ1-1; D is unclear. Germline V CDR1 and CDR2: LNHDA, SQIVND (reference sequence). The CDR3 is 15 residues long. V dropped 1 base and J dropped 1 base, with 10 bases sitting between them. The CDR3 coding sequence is TGTGCCAGTAGTATAGGGTACCTGAAGAACACTGAAGCTTTCTTT. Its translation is CASSIGYLKNTEAFF. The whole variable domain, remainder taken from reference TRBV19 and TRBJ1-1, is DGGITQSPKYLFRKEGQNVTLSCEQNLNHDAMYWYRQDPGQGLRLIYYSQIVNDFQKGDIAEGYSVSREKKESFPLTVTSAQKNPTAFYLCASSIGYLKNTEAFFGQGTRLTVV.